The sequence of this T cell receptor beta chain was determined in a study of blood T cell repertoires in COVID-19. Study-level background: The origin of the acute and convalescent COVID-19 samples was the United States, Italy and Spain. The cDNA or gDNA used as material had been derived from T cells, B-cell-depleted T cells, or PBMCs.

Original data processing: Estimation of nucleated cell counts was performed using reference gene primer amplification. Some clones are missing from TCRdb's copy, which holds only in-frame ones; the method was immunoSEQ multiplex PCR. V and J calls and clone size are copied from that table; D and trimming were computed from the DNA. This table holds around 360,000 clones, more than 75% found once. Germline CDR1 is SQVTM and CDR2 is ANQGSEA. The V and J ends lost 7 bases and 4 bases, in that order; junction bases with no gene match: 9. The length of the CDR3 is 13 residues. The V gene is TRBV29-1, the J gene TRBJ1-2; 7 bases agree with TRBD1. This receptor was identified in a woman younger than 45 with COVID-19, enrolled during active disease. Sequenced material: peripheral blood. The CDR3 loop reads CSANTGDSYGYTF. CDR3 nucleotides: TGCAGCGCAAACACAGGGGATAGCTATGGCTACACCTTC.